The 22 T cell receptor beta chains presented below share a single source sample, sequenced in a study of blood T cell repertoires in COVID-19. Sequencing was performed with immunoSEQ multiplex PCR; in TCRdb, only in-frame clones are kept and a portion is missing. The top ten clones hold roughly 47% of a sample with tens of thousands of clones, about four fifths of them seen once. The specimen was peripheral blood. The receptors shown here come from a woman older than 75 with acute or convalescent COVID-19.

CDR3 protein: CASSLAAGGTASGNTIYF. The CDR3 bases are TGTGCCAGCAGCTTAGCGGCGGGGGGGACAGCCTCTGGAAACACCATATATTTT. This chain joins TRBV7-2 and TRBJ1-3, with 7 bases aligning to TRBD1. Germline lookup yields CDR1 SGHTA and CDR2 FQGNSA. Losses at the gene ends were 0 bases for V and 0 bases for J; bases not matched to a gene: 8. CDR3 length equals 18 residues.

This clone was counted a few times. The chain is built from TRBV11-2 and TRBJ2-7; the match to TRBD2 covers 7 bases. The CDR3 contains 17 residues. Germline values: CDR1 SGHAT, CDR2 FQNNGV. J was trimmed by 4 bases and V by 1 base; bases with no gene match: 13. CDR3 bases: TGTGCCAGCAGCTTAGTTGGGGGGGACTCGCTTCTGTACGAGCAGTACTTC. Protein product: CASSLVGGDSLLYEQYF.

The V call is TRBV2, the J call TRBJ2-1; maybe TRBD2 (5 bases). V lost 6 bases, J lost 10 bases, and 13 bases lay in between. The CDR3 spans 12 residues. Per the germline V gene, CDR1 is SNHLY and CDR2 is FYNNEI. CDR3 in amino acids: CASRLLEREQFF. Written as DNA, the CDR3 is TGTGCCAGCAGACTGCTCGAGCGGGAGCAGTTCTTC.

The chain is built from TRBV4-2 and TRBJ1-5; 10 nucleotides match TRBD1. The length of the CDR3 is 17 residues. The germline V gene has CDR1 LGHNA and CDR2 YNFKEQ. J lost 9 bases, V lost 1 base, and 12 bases had no gene match. As DNA, the CDR3 is TGTGCCAGCAGCCAAGGGTTGGGACAGGGGTTCCTAACGCCCCAGCATTTT. Its protein is CASSQGLGQGFLTPQHF.

The CDR3 sequence: CASGQAGLDGYTF. CDR3 bases: TGTGCCAGTGGACAGGCGGGCCTTGATGGCTACACCTTC. The gene calls are TRBV30 and TRBJ1-2; TRBD1 agrees at 7 bases. The length of the CDR3 is 13 residues. The junction had 12 bases not matched to a gene; V was cut back by 8 bases and J by 6 bases. Germline lookup yields CDR1 GTSNPN and CDR2 SVGIG (reference sequence).

The DNA of the CDR3 is TGTGCCAGCAGCTCCCCCCCCCGGTACAGCTCCTACAATGAGCAGTTCTTC. This encodes CASSSPPRYSSYNEQFF. The rearrangement links TRBV7-9 to TRBJ2-1, with D hard to call. Germline-derived CDR1 and CDR2 are SEHNR and FQNEAQ (reference sequence). V was clipped by 4 bases and J by 0 bases, with 16 bases between them. This CDR3 is 17 amino acids long. Filled out from reference TRBV7-9 and TRBJ2-1, the complete variable domain reads DTGVSQNPRHKITKRGQNVTFRCDPISEHNRLYWYRQTLGQGPEFLTYFQNEAQLEKSRLLSDRFSAERPKGSFSTLEIQRTEQGDSAMYLCASSSPPRYSSYNEQFFGPGTRLTVL.

The V call is TRBV6-2 or TRBV6-3, the J call TRBJ2-2; D is perhaps TRBD1 (6 bases). CDR1 and CDR2 (germline): MNHEY, SVGEGT. The CDR3 has 15 residues. Trimming took off 5 bases at V and 5 bases at J, with 15 bases between the two ends. The CDR3 DNA reads as TGTGCCAGCAGTCCAACTAGGGGGAATACCGGGGAGCTGTTTTTT. It yields the protein CASSPTRGNTGELFF.

This sequence joins TRBV19 and TRBJ1-2; TRBD1 matches 8 bases. The length of the CDR3 is 13 residues. V was pared by 5 bases and J by 4 bases, with 3 bases of the junction left unmatched. The germline V gene encodes CDR1 LNHDA and CDR2 SQIVND (reference sequence). CDR3 residues: CASSPGTGYGYTF. CDR3 in DNA: TGTGCCAGTAGTCCCGGGACAGGCTATGGCTACACCTTC.

V usage is TRBV5-1 and J usage is TRBJ1-1, with D maybe TRBD1 (6 bases). The germline gives CDR1 SGHRS, CDR2 YFSETQ. This CDR3 has 13 amino acids. The V end lost 4 bases, the J end lost 5 bases, and 12 bases lay between the germline ends. The CDR3 coding sequence is TGCGCCAGCAGCCCGGACAGAGGGACTGAAGCTTTCTTT. Its protein is CASSPDRGTEAFF.

The chain uses TRBV6-2 or TRBV6-3 and TRBJ2-3; 7 bases line up with TRBD1. Germline CDR1 reads MNHEY; CDR2 reads SVGEGT. The CDR3 spans 15 residues. Trimming removed 0 bases from V and 6 bases from J; junction bases left unmatched: 6. CDR3: CASSYSKLGGDTQYF. The CDR3, as DNA: TGTGCCAGCAGTTACTCGAAACTAGGGGGCGATACGCAGTATTTT.

The chain couples TRBV3-1 (or the pseudogene TRBV3-2) to TRBJ2-7, with D possibly being TRBD2 (5 bases). The germline V and J ends were trimmed by 4 bases and 7 bases, with 20 bases remaining between them. The CDR3 is 15 residues long. The germline CDR1 and CDR2 sequences are LGHDT and YNNKEL (reference sequence). The DNA for the CDR3 is TGTGCCAGCAGCCCCGGGGTAGGGCCGGTGGGGGAGCAGTACTTC. It is translated as CASSPGVGPVGEQYF.

Of note for this clone: A junction boundary mismatches the germline segment, possibly from a read error. The V and J genes are TRBV5-5 and TRBJ1-4; a weak D match, TRBD1 (5 bases). The CDR3 runs to 14 residues. Looked up from germline, CDR1 is SGHKS and CDR2 is YYEKEE (reference sequence). CDR3 residues: CASSLGLPNEKLFF. The DNA for the CDR3 is TGTGCCAGCAGTTTGGGACTGCCTAATGAAAAACTGTTTTTT.

V and J are TRBV30 and TRBJ2-1; D is unresolved. Deletions cut 3 bases from V and 8 bases from J, with 17 bases between. Germline V gene lookup returns CDR1 GTSNPN and CDR2 SVGIG (reference sequence). The CDR3 spans 14 residues. The CDR3 spells CAWSSIAGRDEQFF. The CDR3 DNA reads TGTGCCTGGAGCTCAATAGCCGGTCGCGATGAGCAGTTCTTC.

This clone was detected only once. The chain links TRBV19 to TRBJ2-2; 7 nucleotides agree with TRBD1. The CDR3 covers 14 residues. The germline V gene has CDR1 LNHDA and CDR2 SQIVND (reference sequence). J lost 0 bases, V lost 6 bases, and 1 base had no gene match. As DNA, the CDR3 is TGTGCCAGTAGCACAGGGGCGAACACCGGGGAGCTGTTTTTT. Its protein product is CASSTGANTGELFF. Drawing the rest from reference TRBV19 and TRBJ2-2, the complete variable domain is DGGITQSPKYLFRKEGQNVTLSCEQNLNHDAMYWYRQDPGQGLRLIYYSQIVNDFQKGDIAEGYSVSREKKESFPLTVTSAQKNPTAFYLCASSTGANTGELFFGEGSRLTVL.

V is TRBV19 and J is TRBJ1-2, with 7 bases fitting TRBD1. This CDR3 is 15 amino acids long. V gave up 7 bases and J gave up 3 bases; unmatched junction bases: 11. Germline values: CDR1 LNHDA, CDR2 SQIVND (reference sequence). CDR3 amino acids: CASNLGAGGDYGYTF. The CDR3, as DNA: TGTGCCAGTAACCTAGGAGCAGGGGGTGACTATGGCTACACCTTC.

The V gene is TRBV2, the J gene TRBJ2-2, with 10 positions matching TRBD1. In germline, CDR1 is SNHLY, CDR2 FYNNEI. The CDR3 length is 16 residues. With V trimmed by 4 bases and J by 4 bases, 6 bases remained unmatched. This CDR3 reads CASSARQGAFTGELFF. In DNA, the CDR3 is TGTGCCAGCAGTGCAAGACAGGGGGCGTTCACCGGGGAGCTGTTTTTT.

V is TRBV30 and J is TRBJ1-5, with TRBD1 matching over 9 bases. The CDR3 is 15 amino acids. The V segment lost 3 bases and the J segment 1 base; nucleotides outside the gene matches: 4. CDR1 is GTSNPN and CDR2 is SVGIG in the germline V gene (reference sequence). For the CDR3, the DNA is TGTGCCTGGAGACAGGGGGCGGAAAGCAATCAGCCCCAGCATTTT. Protein sequence: CAWRQGAESNQPQHF.

The chain joins TRBV10-3 to TRBJ1-1; TRBD1 matches at 9 bases. Germline values: CDR1 ENHRY, CDR2 SYGVKD. V shed 9 bases and J 3 bases; nucleotides not matched to a gene: 5. This CDR3 is built from 13 residues. DNA for the CDR3: TGTGCCATTAGAAGACAGGGGGACACTGAAGCTTTCTTT. Protein product: CAIRRQGDTEAFF.

This chain uses TRBV5-1 with TRBJ1-1, with D possibly being TRBD1 (5 bases). V was pared by 0 bases and J by 10 bases, with 19 bases between. CDR3 size: 15 residues. In germline, CDR1 is SGHRS, CDR2 YFSETQ. The CDR3 protein is CASSLGTSFGEVAFF. CDR3 DNA sequence: TGCGCCAGCAGCTTGGGGACATCCTTCGGAGAGGTAGCTTTCTTT.

By sample fraction, this clone is medium-sized (0.01 to 0.1%). J is TRBJ2-1 and V is TRBV5-4, with a tentative D call TRBD1 (6 bases). Trimming removed 4 bases from V and 0 bases from J, with 11 bases in between. Germline CDR1 and CDR2: SGHNT and YYREEE (reference sequence). The length of the CDR3 is 15 residues. The CDR3: CASSNQGSSYNEQFF. DNA for the CDR3: TGTGCCAGCAGCAATCAGGGGAGCTCCTACAATGAGCAGTTCTTC.

This chain connects TRBV11-3 to TRBJ1-2; 8 nucleotides line up with TRBD1. Per the germline V gene, CDR1 is SGHNT and CDR2 is YENEEA. This CDR3 comprises 14 residues. V gave up 5 bases and J gave up 6 bases; unmatched junction bases: 8. The CDR3, as DNA: TGTGCCAGCAGCCCACGCACAGGGGGAGATGGCTACACCTTC. Translation: CASSPRTGGDGYTF.

The rearrangement joins TRBV9 to TRBJ2-5; the match to TRBD2 covers 10 bases. This CDR3 spans 16 amino acids. Germline V gene sequence: CDR1 SGDLS, CDR2 YYNGEE. The V gene end was trimmed by 0 bases and the J gene end by 1 base; junction bases not matched to a gene: 3. The CDR3 DNA follows: TGTGCCAGCAGCGTAGGGGCTAGCGGGGGCCAAGAGACCCAGTACTTC. Amino acids: CASSVGASGGQETQYF.